Listed below are T cell receptor beta chains from one sample, sequenced in a study of sequential checkpoint blockade in melanoma. Measured with immunoSEQ multiplex PCR; TCRdb has only the in-frame clones, and not every one. This table has approximately 28,000 clones, under 85% appearing once. This specimen was CD8+ T cells sorted from blood (inferred from file names), taken from a patient given nivolumab and ipilimumab in sequence. The receptors here all came from a human donor with melanoma. CDR3s include the opening cysteine and the closing phenylalanine or tryptophan. The D gene is left open where the match is weak. Not all rows give a size; the values are once, few, many and, for expanded clones, a class.

D	size	V	J	CDR3	DNA
TRBD1	-	TRBV7-2	TRBJ2-1	CASSLWPLWDRGGNEQFF	TGTGCCAGCAGCTTATGGCCCCTGTGGGACAGGGGAGGAAATGAGCAGTTCTTC
-	-	TRBV25-1	TRBJ2-7	CASSVGVYEQYF	TGTGCCAGCAGTGTAGGGGTATACGAGCAGTACTTC
TRBD1	-	TRBV7-6	TRBJ1-4	CASSLGQGSEKLFF	TGTGCCAGCAGCTTAGGACAGGGAAGTGAAAAACTGTTTTTT
-	-	TRBV15	TRBJ2-5	CATSADRAQETQYF	TGTGCCACCAGCGCGGACAGAGCCCAAGAGACCCAGTACTTC
-	-	TRBV27	TRBJ1-5	CASSSSIRNQPQHF	TGTGCCAGCAGTTCATCCATTCGCAATCAGCCCCAGCATTTT
-	-	TRBV7-9	TRBJ2-7	CASRSGGTYEQYF	TGTGCCAGCAGATCAGGGGGGACCTACGAGCAGTACTTC
TRBD2	-	TRBV4-2	TRBJ2-1	CASSQVHGVAGGSYNEQFF	TGTGCCAGCAGCCAAGTTCATGGGGTAGCGGGAGGCTCCTACAATGAGCAGTTCTTC
-	-	TRBV7-9	TRBJ1-4	CASSRTTEKLFF	TGTGCCAGCAGCCGTACTACTGAAAAACTGTTTTTT
TRBD2	few	TRBV28	TRBJ2-7	CASSTHSGGSDFYEQYF	TGTGCCAGCAGTACCCACTCGGGAGGGTCCGACTTCTACGAGCAGTACTTC
TRBD1	-	TRBV5-4	TRBJ2-7	CASSYGTGFYEQYF	TGTGCCAGCAGCTACGGGACAGGGTTTTACGAGCAGTACTTC
-	-	TRBV27	TRBJ1-5	CASSLSLNQPQHF	TGTGCCAGCAGTTTATCACTTAATCAGCCCCAGCATTTT
-	-	TRBV9	TRBJ2-7	CASGGGSEQYF	TGTGCCAGCGGAGGGGGCTCCGAGCAGTACTTC
TRBD2	-	TRBV19	TRBJ2-5	CASSYSGRSGETQYF	TGTGCCAGTAGTTATAGCGGGAGGTCGGGAGAGACCCAGTACTTC
TRBD2	-	TRBV2	TRBJ2-7	CASSEAQGGVEQYF	TGTGCCAGCAGTGAAGCGCAGGGAGGGGTCGAGCAGTACTTC
-	few	TRBV5-5	TRBJ2-7	CASSQGSSEFYEQYF	TGTGCCAGCAGCCAAGGGTCTAGCGAATTCTACGAGCAGTACTTC
-	once	TRBV7-9	TRBJ1-2	CASSLDGGGYGYTF	TGTGCCAGCAGCTTGGACGGGGGAGGCTATGGCTACACCTTC
-	-	TRBV9	TRBJ2-7	CASSVEGSGSYEQYF	TGTGCCAGCAGCGTAGAGGGTAGCGGATCCTACGAGCAGTACTTC
-	-	TRBV9	TRBJ2-7	CASSVSGQGPYEQYF	TGTGCCAGCAGCGTATCCGGGCAGGGCCCCTACGAGCAGTACTTC
-	-	TRBV2	TRBJ2-5	CASTEGQGTWETQYF	TGTGCCAGCACTGAGGGGCAGGGTACGTGGGAGACCCAGTACTTC
-	once	TRBV6-1	TRBJ2-3	CASNPGSGTDTQYF	TGTGCCAGCAACCCGGGGAGCGGCACAGATACGCAGTATTTT
-	-	TRBV7-9	TRBJ1-2	CASSPLSNYGYTF	TGTGCCAGCAGCCCCTTATCGAACTATGGCTACACCTTC
TRBD1	-	TRBV27	TRBJ1-3	CASSGTGAGNTIYF	TGTGCCAGCAGTGGGACAGGGGCAGGAAACACCATATATTTT
-	-	TRBV4-3	TRBJ2-7	CASSQDSGRSSYEQYF	TGCGCCAGCAGCCAAGATTCTGGAAGGAGCTCCTACGAGCAGTACTTC
-	-	TRBV5-4	TRBJ2-3	CASSLTAGYTDTQYF	TGTGCCAGCAGCCTTACGGCGGGGTACACAGATACGCAGTATTTT
TRBD1	-	TRBV28	TRBJ2-1	CAGGQYNEQFF	TGTGCCGGGGGACAGTACAATGAGCAGTTCTTC
TRBD1	-	TRBV28	TRBJ2-7	CASFSFRDRVYEQYF	TGTGCCAGCTTCTCTTTCCGGGACAGGGTCTACGAGCAGTACTTC
TRBD1	-	TRBV10-3	TRBJ1-5	CAISEPTGGQPQHF	TGTGCCATCAGTGAGCCGACAGGGGGTCAGCCCCAGCATTTT
TRBD1	-	TRBV11-2	TRBJ1-2	CASWTGGIYGYTF	TGTGCCAGCTGGACAGGGGGGATCTATGGCTACACCTTC
-	medium-sized	TRBV21-1	TRBJ1-1	CASSKDWTGRDTEAFF	TGTGCCAGCAGCAAAGATTGGACAGGGAGGGACACTGAAGCTTTCTTT
TRBD2	-	TRBV4-2	TRBJ2-3	CASSQPGTTPTDTQYF	TGTGCCAGCAGCCAACCCGGGACTACACCCACAGATACGCAGTATTTT
TRBD2	-	TRBV25-1	TRBJ2-1	CASRARGGPYNEQFF	TGTGCCAGCCGGGCCCGGGGGGGCCCCTACAATGAGCAGTTCTTC
-	large	TRBV11-2	TRBJ1-2	CASRDWDSTNTF	TGTGCCAGCAGGGACTGGGACTCCACAAACACCTTC
-	-	TRBV5-1	TRBJ1-1	CASSLGQGPTEAFF	TGCGCCAGCAGCTTGGGTCAGGGGCCCACTGAAGCTTTCTTT
-	-	TRBV27	TRBJ1-1	CASRSTVNTEAFF	TGTGCCAGCAGATCTACGGTGAACACTGAAGCTTTCTTT
-	-	TRBV20-1	TRBJ1-2	CSAHRDYGYTF	TGCAGTGCCCATCGCGACTATGGCTACACCTTC
TRBD1	once	TRBV9	TRBJ1-1	CASSQEQGGTEAFF	TGTGCCAGCAGCCAGGAACAGGGGGGCACTGAAGCTTTCTTT
-	-	TRBV27	TRBJ1-4	CASGRGGWNEKLFF	TGTGCCAGCGGAAGAGGCGGCTGGAATGAAAAACTGTTTTTT
-	-	TRBV19	TRBJ1-1	CASSIKGNRANTEAFF	TGTGCCAGTAGTATAAAGGGGAACAGGGCGAACACTGAAGCTTTCTTT
-	-	TRBV19	TRBJ2-1	CASSATSSYNEQFF	TGTGCCAGTTCTGCCACAAGCTCCTACAATGAGCAGTTCTTC
-	-	TRBV28	TRBJ1-5	CASSLPRRRDQPQHF	TGTGCCAGCAGTTTACCCAGGAGGAGAGATCAGCCCCAGCATTTT
-	-	TRBV19	TRBJ2-7	CASSPSGYEQYF	TGTGCCAGTAGTCCCAGCGGCTACGAGCAGTACTTC
-	-	TRBV9	TRBJ1-2	CASYSGGNGYTF	TGTGCCAGCTACTCGGGGGGCAATGGCTACACCTTC
-	-	TRBV7-8	TRBJ1-1	CASSLARHPEAFF	TGTGCCAGCAGCTTAGCGCGGCACCCTGAAGCTTTCTTT
-	once	TRBV5-6	TRBJ1-1	CASSLVLDSEAFF	TGTGCCAGCAGCTTGGTTTTGGACAGTGAAGCTTTCTTT
-	few	TRBV13	TRBJ1-1	CASSFQGNMNTEAFF	TGTGCCAGCAGCTTTCAGGGAAACATGAACACTGAAGCTTTCTTT
TRBD1	-	TRBV6-1	TRBJ2-1	CASSEDRADEQFF	TGTGCCAGCAGTGAGGACAGGGCAGATGAGCAGTTCTTC
-	-	TRBV6-5	TRBJ2-7	CASGVGSPRAYEQYF	TGTGCCAGCGGAGTTGGGTCCCCCCGGGCCTACGAGCAGTACTTC